This T cell receptor (beta chain) is from a study of cytomegalovirus exposure and HLA in healthy donors. The table came from immunoSEQ multiplex PCR; TCRdb's copy has only in-frame clones and leaves some out. The repertoire consists of some 200,000 clones, with approximately 90% occurring once and the leading ten covering roughly 1%. From germline, CDR1 is SGHRS and CDR2 YFSETQ. The CDR3 length is 17 residues. The V and J ends lost 4 bases and 1 base, in that order; junction bases with no gene match: 13. The donors were part of the validation cohort of roughly 110 subjects. That cohort was separate from the first cohort, which comprised 550 to 750 subjects.

V is TRBV5-1 and J is TRBJ1-1; 7 bases fit TRBD1. Specimen: PBMCs. This TCR was sampled from a woman aged 18-35 years in good health and CMV-seronegative. CDR3 in DNA: TGCGCCAGCAGCGGGAAAGGGGGCGCCCCTGGGAACACTGAAGCTTTCTTT. Protein product: CASSGKGGAPGNTEAFF. Combining the CDR3 with reference TRBV5-1 and TRBJ1-1 gives the whole variable domain KAGVTQTPRYLIKTRGQQVTLSCSPISGHRSVSWYQQTPGQGLQFLFEYFSETQRNKGNFPGRFSGRQFSNSRSEMNVSTLELGDSALYLCASSGKGGAPGNTEAFFGQGTRLTVV.